Listed below are T cell receptor beta chains from one sample, sequenced in a study of vaccination effects on CD4 cells after COVID-19. Using immunoSEQ multiplex PCR, the repertoire was profiled, and TCRdb retains in-frame clones only, with some absent. This sample has approximately 31,000 clones, with approximately 75% found just once. Antigen specificity for these receptors is unknown. This sample comprised CD4+ T cells from PBMCs cultured with HCoV-229E spike peptides, obtained after COVID-19 vaccination. The receptors were gathered from a human donor who received a COVID-19 vaccine. Both conserved end residues are part of each CDR3. The D gene is left open where the match is weak. Clone sizes are given selectively: once, few, many, or a class where the clone is expanded.

J: TRBJ2-3
size: -
V: TRBV7-9
D: -
CDR3: CASSPGAATSTDTQYF
DNA: TGTGCCAGCAGCCCGGGGGCAGCGACTAGCACAGATACGCAGTATTTT

J: TRBJ2-7
size: -
V: TRBV25-1
D: -
CDR3: CASSDTVGEQYF
DNA: TGTGCCAGCAGTGACACGGTGGGGGAGCAGTACTTC

J: TRBJ1-2
size: -
V: TRBV5-6
D: -
CDR3: CASSLVGQRVTNYGYTF
DNA: TGTGCCAGCAGCTTGGTTGGACAGAGGGTTACTAACTATGGCTACACCTTC

J: TRBJ1-2
size: few
V: TRBV6-6
D: -
CDR3: CASNKATYGYTF
DNA: TGTGCCAGCAACAAGGCAACCTATGGCTACACCTTC

J: TRBJ2-2
size: few
V: TRBV5-1
D: TRBD1
CDR3: CASRLSTGVRGNTGELFF
DNA: TGCGCCAGCAGATTAAGCACAGGGGTGAGGGGCAACACCGGGGAGCTGTTTTTT

J: TRBJ2-7
size: -
V: TRBV3-1/TRBV3-2
D: -
CDR3: CASSQGAGLGEQYF
DNA: TGTGCCAGCAGCCAAGGGGCAGGGTTGGGCGAGCAGTACTTC

J: TRBJ2-7
size: -
V: TRBV19
D: -
CDR3: CATTRGGAYEQYF
DNA: TGTGCCACCACCCGGGGCGGCGCCTACGAGCAGTACTTC

J: TRBJ1-5
size: -
V: TRBV6-2/TRBV6-3
D: -
CDR3: CASSYRTTQPQHF
DNA: TGTGCCAGCAGTTACCGGACGACTCAGCCCCAGCATTTT

J: TRBJ1-3
size: few
V: TRBV2
D: TRBD1
CDR3: CASSEADRVTGNTIYF
DNA: TGTGCCAGCAGTGAAGCGGACAGGGTGACTGGAAACACCATATATTTT

J: TRBJ1-4
size: -
V: TRBV2
D: TRBD1
CDR3: CASSAAPGTGFNEKLFF
DNA: TGTGCCAGCAGTGCAGCCCCGGGGACAGGGTTTAATGAAAAACTGTTTTTT

J: TRBJ1-3
size: medium-sized
V: TRBV5-1
D: -
CDR3: CASSLASRFSGNTIYF
DNA: TGCGCCAGCAGCTTGGCATCCCGGTTTTCTGGAAACACCATATATTTT

J: TRBJ2-1
size: -
V: TRBV27
D: TRBD2
CDR3: CASRPRTSGGANEQFF
DNA: TGTGCCAGCAGACCCAGGACTAGCGGGGGGGCAAATGAGCAGTTCTTC

J: TRBJ2-6
size: -
V: TRBV5-4
D: -
CDR3: CASSFDSYSGANVLTF
DNA: TGTGCCAGCAGCTTCGACTCCTATTCTGGGGCCAACGTCCTGACTTTC

J: TRBJ2-1
size: few
V: TRBV6-5
D: TRBD2
CDR3: CASSSGGAGNEQFF
DNA: TGTGCCAGCAGTAGCGGGGGGGCTGGCAATGAGCAGTTCTTC

J: TRBJ2-5
size: -
V: TRBV5-1
D: -
CDR3: CASSLEGEGETQYF
DNA: TGCGCCAGCAGCTTGGAGGGGGAAGGAGAGACCCAGTACTTC

J: TRBJ2-3
size: -
V: TRBV27
D: -
CDR3: CASEKQGVGNTQYF
DNA: TGTGCCAGCGAAAAACAGGGAGTAGGGAATACGCAGTATTTT

J: TRBJ1-5
size: few
V: TRBV6-5
D: TRBD1
CDR3: CASSRQGGQPQHF
DNA: TGTGCCAGCAGTCGACAGGGGGGGCAGCCCCAGCATTTT

J: TRBJ2-3
size: -
V: TRBV6-5
D: TRBD2
CDR3: CAGRLAGGTDTQYF
DNA: TGTGCCGGGAGACTAGCGGGGGGAACCGATACGCAGTATTTT

J: TRBJ2-7
size: -
V: TRBV3-1/TRBV3-2
D: TRBD2
CDR3: CASSQGTSGGKNF
DNA: TGTGCCAGCAGCCAAGGGACTAGCGGGGGAAAGAACTTC

J: TRBJ1-4
size: -
V: TRBV5-1
D: -
CDR3: CASSRSGQKHNEKLFF
DNA: TGCGCCAGCAGCCGGTCTGGGCAGAAACATAATGAAAAACTGTTTTTT

J: TRBJ1-2
size: -
V: TRBV15
D: -
CDR3: CATSRGSGFNYGYTF
DNA: TGTGCCACCAGCAGGGGATCGGGATTTAACTATGGCTACACCTTC

J: TRBJ1-5
size: -
V: TRBV15
D: -
CDR3: CATSRDAAAQHF
DNA: TGTGCCACCAGCAGAGACGCCGCAGCCCAGCATTTT

J: TRBJ1-4
size: -
V: TRBV3-1/TRBV3-2
D: -
CDR3: CASSQDGVEKLFF
DNA: TGTGCCAGCAGCCAAGATGGAGTCGAAAAACTGTTTTTT

J: TRBJ1-1
size: -
V: TRBV6-5
D: -
CDR3: CASSYQGRTEAFF
DNA: TGTGCCAGCAGTTACCAGGGGAGGACTGAAGCTTTCTTT

J: TRBJ2-5
size: -
V: TRBV28
D: TRBD1
CDR3: CASSSGQGLQETQYF
DNA: TGTGCCAGCAGTTCCGGACAGGGGCTACAAGAGACCCAGTACTTC

J: TRBJ1-5
size: few
V: TRBV2
D: -
CDR3: CASSEAGLNQPQHF
DNA: TGTGCCAGCAGTGAGGCAGGCCTTAATCAGCCCCAGCATTTT

J: TRBJ1-1
size: -
V: TRBV5-1
D: -
CDR3: CASSLGRQNTEAFF
DNA: TGCGCCAGCAGCTTGGGGAGACAGAACACTGAAGCTTTCTTT

J: TRBJ1-5
size: -
V: TRBV12-3/TRBV12-4
D: -
CDR3: CASRRTGNQPQHF
DNA: TGTGCCAGCAGGAGGACCGGGAATCAGCCCCAGCATTTT

J: TRBJ1-2
size: -
V: TRBV7-9
D: -
CDR3: CASSLLTAEKYYGYTF
DNA: TGTGCCAGCAGCTTATTAACTGCAGAAAAGTACTATGGCTACACCTTC

J: TRBJ2-1
size: once
V: TRBV7-8
D: TRBD1
CDR3: CASSGRDRAYNEQFF
DNA: TGTGCCAGCAGCGGCCGGGACAGGGCATACAATGAGCAGTTCTTC

J: TRBJ2-7
size: -
V: TRBV4-2
D: TRBD1
CDR3: CASSQVGGQMPYEQYF
DNA: TGTGCCAGCAGCCAAGTAGGGGGACAGATGCCCTACGAGCAGTACTTC

J: TRBJ2-1
size: -
V: TRBV7-8
D: -
CDR3: CASSLVVGSYNEQFF
DNA: TGTGCCAGCAGCTTAGTTGTGGGGTCCTACAATGAGCAGTTCTTC

J: TRBJ2-3
size: -
V: TRBV9
D: TRBD1
CDR3: CASSTRQGLGDTQYF
DNA: TGTGCCAGCAGCACACGACAGGGGCTGGGAGATACGCAGTATTTT

J: TRBJ1-2
size: -
V: TRBV5-1
D: -
CDR3: CASSSDSYGYTF
DNA: TGCGCCAGCAGCTCTGACAGCTATGGCTACACCTTC

J: TRBJ1-1
size: -
V: TRBV28
D: -
CDR3: CASSIWKNTEAFF
DNA: TGTGCCAGCAGTATATGGAAGAACACTGAAGCTTTCTTT

J: TRBJ1-5
size: -
V: TRBV6-5
D: -
CDR3: CASSYGRLGAQPQHF
DNA: TGTGCCAGCAGTTACGGCAGGTTGGGTGCTCAGCCCCAGCATTTT

J: TRBJ2-5
size: -
V: TRBV11-2
D: -
CDR3: CASSLVGGQETQYF
DNA: TGTGCCAGCAGCTTAGTTGGGGGGCAAGAGACCCAGTACTTC

J: TRBJ1-2
size: -
V: TRBV3-1/TRBV3-2
D: -
CDR3: CASSQDRGSGYTF
DNA: TGTGCCAGCAGCCAAGACAGGGGCTCTGGCTACACCTTC

J: TRBJ2-3
size: -
V: TRBV5-1
D: -
CDR3: CASSLDGITDTQYF
DNA: TGCGCCAGCAGCTTGGACGGGATCACAGATACGCAGTATTTT

J: TRBJ2-3
size: -
V: TRBV12-3/TRBV12-4
D: -
CDR3: CASSPDTDTQYF
DNA: TGTGCCAGCAGTCCTGACACAGATACGCAGTATTTT

J: TRBJ2-1
size: few
V: TRBV5-4
D: -
CDR3: CASSLGFSYNEQFF
DNA: TGTGCCAGCAGCTTGGGCTTTTCCTACAATGAGCAGTTCTTC

J: TRBJ1-6
size: -
V: TRBV7-2
D: -
CDR3: CASSFLGGLPHF
DNA: TGTGCCAGCAGCTTCCTTGGGGGACTACCCCACTTT

J: TRBJ1-2
size: few
V: TRBV9
D: -
CDR3: CASSVDTGTPDGYTF
DNA: TGTGCCAGCAGCGTAGATACCGGGACACCAGATGGCTACACCTTC

J: TRBJ1-3
size: -
V: TRBV18
D: TRBD1
CDR3: CASSPTRGGEWTIYF
DNA: TGTGCCAGCTCACCCACCCGAGGGGGCGAGTGGACCATATATTTT

J: TRBJ2-1
size: -
V: TRBV5-1
D: -
CDR3: CASSLEASSANEQFF
DNA: TGCGCCAGCAGCTTGGAGGCTAGCAGTGCGAATGAGCAGTTCTTC

J: TRBJ2-3
size: few
V: TRBV9
D: -
CDR3: CASSVGGGITDTQYF
DNA: TGTGCCAGCAGCGTAGGGGGTGGGATCACAGATACGCAGTATTTT

J: TRBJ1-2
size: few
V: TRBV4-1
D: -
CDR3: CASSQEGRGGYGYTF
DNA: TGCGCCAGCAGCCAAGAAGGCAGAGGAGGGTATGGCTACACCTTC

J: TRBJ1-2
size: -
V: TRBV11-2
D: -
CDR3: CASSLDSSVRVRGYTF
DNA: TGTGCCAGCAGCTTAGATAGTTCAGTGAGGGTACGAGGCTACACCTTC

J: TRBJ1-2
size: -
V: TRBV5-1
D: TRBD1
CDR3: CASSSQGDGYTF
DNA: TGCGCCAGCAGCTCCCAGGGGGATGGCTACACCTTC

J: TRBJ2-3
size: -
V: TRBV10-2
D: TRBD2
CDR3: CASRDRTSGADTQYF
DNA: TGCGCCAGCAGAGACCGGACTAGCGGGGCAGATACGCAGTATTTT

J: TRBJ2-3
size: -
V: TRBV25-1
D: TRBD1
CDR3: CASSSRQGTSTDTQYF
DNA: TGTGCCAGCAGTTCTAGACAGGGTACCAGCACAGATACGCAGTATTTT

J: TRBJ1-5
size: -
V: TRBV27
D: TRBD1
CDR3: CASRLGQGAYQPQHF
DNA: TGTGCCAGCAGGCTGGGACAGGGGGCCTATCAGCCCCAGCATTTT

J: TRBJ2-3
size: -
V: TRBV15
D: -
CDR3: CATQPKFNTDTQYF
DNA: TGTGCCACCCAACCGAAATTTAACACAGATACGCAGTATTTT

J: TRBJ1-6
size: few
V: TRBV6-5
D: TRBD1
CDR3: CASTTGGTSPLHF
DNA: TGTGCCAGCACCACAGGGGGCACTTCACCCCTCCACTTT

J: TRBJ2-1
size: -
V: TRBV14
D: TRBD2
CDR3: CASSRERLAGDNEQFF
DNA: TGTGCCAGCAGCAGAGAGAGACTAGCGGGTGACAATGAGCAGTTCTTC

J: TRBJ2-3
size: few
V: TRBV7-9
D: TRBD2
CDR3: CASSSSGRLIGDTQYF
DNA: TGTGCCAGCAGCTCAAGCGGGAGGCTTATAGGGGATACGCAGTATTTT

J: TRBJ1-2
size: few
V: TRBV4-1
D: TRBD1
CDR3: CASSPGTGGADYGYTF
DNA: TGCGCCAGCAGCCCCGGGACAGGGGGCGCGGACTATGGCTACACCTTC

J: TRBJ1-1
size: -
V: TRBV2
D: TRBD1
CDR3: CASGTGLRAEAFF
DNA: TGTGCCAGCGGGACAGGGCTCCGCGCTGAAGCTTTCTTT